This TCR beta chain was retrieved from a study of beta chain features in type 1 diabetes. Each donor gave one heparinised blood draw averaging around 120 mL. Isolated RNA was reverse transcribed in full, so expressed TCRB transcripts were sequenced. Clones were read by immunoSEQ multiplex PCR, and TCRdb kept only the in-frame ones, dropping some. The table includes 300,000 to 450,000 clones, roughly 21% detected once. Study results and limitations: The study found that naive, central memory and Treg TCRB repertoires appeared more similar in patients than in healthy donors.

V was shortened by 5 bases and J by 3 bases, with 9 bases between the two germline ends. This CDR3 region has 14 residues. Germline V gives CDR1 SGHRS, CDR2 YFSETQ. This clone was observed a few times. Its antigen is not known. The TCR comes from a woman between 18 and 29 years old in good health. This chain uses TRBV5-1 with TRBJ2-6; D is perhaps TRBD1 (5 bases). Sample: naive CD4+ T cells from blood. This CDR3 is CASSQGGGANVLTF. The CDR3 coding sequence is TGCGCCAGCAGTCAGGGCGGTGGGGCCAACGTCCTGACTTTC.